This TCR beta chain was identified in a study of blood T cell repertoires in COVID-19. Study details: Samples of COVID-19 (acute and convalescent) were obtained from the United States, Italy and Spain. The analysed material was cDNA or gDNA that came from T cells, B-cell-depleted T cells, or PBMCs.

Original handling: Amplification from reference gene primers served as the basis for estimated nucleated cell counts. Libraries were prepared by immunoSEQ multiplex PCR; TCRdb keeps only in-frame clonotypes and omits some of them. For V, J and clone size, that table is used; D and trimming come from the DNA. This repertoire shows more than 25,000 clones, over 85% found once; its top ten account for 4% to 5%. V trimming: 4 bases; J trimming: 8 bases; junction bases outside the gene matches: 6. The germline V gene encodes CDR1 MNHEY and CDR2 SMNVEV (reference sequence). The CDR3 is 14 amino acids. The receptor comes from a human donor with active COVID-19. The donor label of this sample is uncertain. V is TRBV27 and J is TRBJ1-4; 8 nucleotides align to TRBD1. Material for sequencing was peripheral blood. The DNA of the CDR3 is TGTGCCAGCAGTTCTGGACAGGGAAGGGAAAAACTGTTTTTT. Protein product: CASSSGQGREKLFF.